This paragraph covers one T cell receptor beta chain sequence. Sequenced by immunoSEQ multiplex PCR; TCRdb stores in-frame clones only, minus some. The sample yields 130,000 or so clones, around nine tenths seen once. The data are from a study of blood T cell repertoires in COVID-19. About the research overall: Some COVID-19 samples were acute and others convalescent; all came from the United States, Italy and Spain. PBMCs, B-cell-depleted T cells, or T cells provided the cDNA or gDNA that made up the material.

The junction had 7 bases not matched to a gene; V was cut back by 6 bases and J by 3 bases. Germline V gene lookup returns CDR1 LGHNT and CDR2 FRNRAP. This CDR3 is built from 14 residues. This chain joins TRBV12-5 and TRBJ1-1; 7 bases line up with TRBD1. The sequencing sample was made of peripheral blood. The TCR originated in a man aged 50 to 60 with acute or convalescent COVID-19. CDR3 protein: CASGRTGFDTEAFF. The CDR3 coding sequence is TGTGCTAGTGGAAGGACAGGATTTGACACTGAAGCTTTCTTT.